This T cell receptor (beta chain) came from a study of blood T cell repertoires in COVID-19. In the study overall: Acute-phase and convalescent COVID-19 samples originated in the United States, Italy and Spain. T cells, B-cell-depleted T cells, or PBMCs supplied cDNA or gDNA.

Germline values: CDR1 SGHDN, CDR2 FVKESK. The V and J ends lost 3 bases and 0 bases respectively, with 11 bases between them. This CDR3 region has 15 residues. Assay used: immunoSEQ multiplex PCR; TCRdb lists only in-frame clones, some missing. The sample records about 58,000 clones, 60% to 85% being singletons. This clone was seen only a few times. The clonotype originates from a human donor in a cohort sampled during active COVID-19. The chain combines TRBV14 with TRBJ1-1; a possible D gene is TRBD1 (6 bases). The sample was peripheral blood. Here the CDR3 DNA reads TGTGCCAGCAGCCACGGGACATGGATGAACACTGAAGCTTTCTTT. Its protein product is CASSHGTWMNTEAFF.